This is a list of T cell receptor beta chains from one sample in a study of cytomegalovirus exposure and HLA in healthy donors. Using immunoSEQ multiplex PCR, the repertoire was profiled, and TCRdb retains in-frame clones only, with some absent. The data contain about 140,000 clones, roughly 80% of them seen just once; the ten biggest clones take up around 3.2%. The sample taken for sequencing was PBMCs. Receptor source: a middle-aged man in good health and CMV-seronegative. The CDR3 runs from the conserved cysteine through the conserved F or W. Fields, in order: J gene, V gene, D gene, clone size, CDR3 DNA, CDR3 protein. The D gene is left open where the match is weak. Size values are once, few and many counts, or a class for expanded clones, and some rows have none.

TRBJ2-7	TRBV6-5	TRBD1	.	TGTGCCAGCAGTTACGACAGGGCGAGGGACGAGCAGTACTTC	CASSYDRARDEQYF
TRBJ2-7	TRBV9	.	.	TGTGCCAGCAGCCCCCTGGGTGGGGGGGCCACCGAGCAGTACTTC	CASSPLGGGATEQYF
TRBJ1-1	TRBV7-9	.	.	TGTGCCAGCAGCCACGTCCTCGGTCAGGGTCCGAACACTGAAGCTTTCTTT	CASSHVLGQGPNTEAFF
TRBJ2-7	TRBV5-6	TRBD2	.	TGTGCCAGCAGCTTGTTTGGTAGCGGGGGACCCTACGAGCAGTACTTC	CASSLFGSGGPYEQYF
TRBJ1-4	TRBV19	TRBD1	.	TGTGCCAGTAGTACGACAGGGACGGGTGAAAAACTGTTTTTT	CASSTTGTGEKLFF
TRBJ2-2	TRBV9	.	.	TGTGCCAGCAGCGTAGAAGGGGTCGGGGAGCTGTTTTTT	CASSVEGVGELFF
TRBJ2-7	TRBV4-2	.	.	TGTGCCAGCAGCCCACAGCGGGCTCCCGTCTACGAGCAGTACTTC	CASSPQRAPVYEQYF
TRBJ2-5	TRBV7-9	.	.	TGTGCCAGCAGCGGTCCTGGTTGGCGGGAGACCCAGTACTTC	CASSGPGWRETQYF
TRBJ1-1	TRBV14	TRBD1	.	TGTGCCAGCAGCCGTCCCGGGACAGGGGGCAACACTGAAGCTTTCTTT	CASSRPGTGGNTEAFF
TRBJ2-5	TRBV6-1	.	.	TGTGCCTGCGACCGCCAGGCGAAGACCCAGTACTTC	CACDRQAKTQYF
TRBJ2-1	TRBV27	TRBD2	.	TGTGCCAGCAGTTTAGGGACTAGCGTAGGCGAGCAGTTCTTC	CASSLGTSVGEQFF
TRBJ1-6	TRBV7-9	.	many	TGTGCCAGCAGCTTTTTGGCCTCACCCCTCCACTTT	CASSFLASPLHF
TRBJ2-7	TRBV5-4	.	few	TGTGCCAGCAGCTTGGGGCAGGGGCCATGGGAGCAGTACTTC	CASSLGQGPWEQYF
TRBJ1-1	TRBV19	.	.	TGTGCCAGTAGTATACCCCGAGCAGGGATGAGCACTGAAGCTTTCTTT	CASSIPRAGMSTEAFF
TRBJ1-1	TRBV6-1	TRBD1	few	TGTGCCGGACAGGGGGGGATATCAGAAGCTTTCTTT	CAGQGGISEAFF
TRBJ2-1	TRBV7-2	TRBD2	.	TGTGCCAGCAGCTTGAGCGGGGGGCCCGGGAAGCAGTTCTTC	CASSLSGGPGKQFF
TRBJ1-2	TRBV4-1	.	.	TGCGCCAGCAGCCAAGATTTGGCAGGGGCCACGTTTGGCTACACCTTC	CASSQDLAGATFGYTF
TRBJ1-3	TRBV7-2	.	.	TGTGCCAGCAGCTTGAATCCGGGGGGCTCTGGAAACACCATATATTTT	CASSLNPGGSGNTIYF
TRBJ1-1	TRBV11-3	.	.	TGTGCCAGCAGCTTAGATTTGGGAGATACTGAAGCTTTCTTT	CASSLDLGDTEAFF
TRBJ2-7	TRBV7-8	TRBD2	.	TGTGCCAGCAGCTTCGGGACTAGCGCTACCTACGAGCAGTACTTC	CASSFGTSATYEQYF
TRBJ2-1	TRBV27	.	.	TGTGCCAGCAGTGTCCGGGACTGGAGCTCCTACAATGAGCAGTTCTTC	CASSVRDWSSYNEQFF
TRBJ2-5	TRBV5-1	.	.	TGCGCCAGCAGTAGACAGGTGGGGGAGACCCAGTACTTC	CASSRQVGETQYF
TRBJ1-3	TRBV4-1	TRBD1	.	TGCGCCAGCAGCCAAGTACGACAGGGAGGCCCCATATATTTT	CASSQVRQGGPIYF
TRBJ2-1	TRBV7-2	.	.	TGTGCCAGCAGCTTAGTGGGGCTAACGGGCAATGAGCAGTTCTTC	CASSLVGLTGNEQFF
TRBJ1-6	TRBV27	.	.	TGTGCCAGTCGGCAGGAAGGATCACCCCTCCACTTT	CASRQEGSPLHF
TRBJ2-7	TRBV29-1	.	once	TGCAGCGTTGCACAGTCTTACGAGCAGTACTTC	CSVAQSYEQYF
TRBJ1-5	TRBV30	.	.	TGTGCCTGGAGTGTACAGGGCAATCAGCCCCAGCATTTT	CAWSVQGNQPQHF
TRBJ2-3	TRBV27	TRBD2	.	TGTGCCAGCAGTTTAGCACTAGCGGCCAGCACAGATACGCAGTATTTT	CASSLALAASTDTQYF
TRBJ1-1	TRBV29-1	.	.	TGCAGCGTTAATATCGTCGACACTGAAGCTTTCTTT	CSVNIVDTEAFF
TRBJ2-2	TRBV6-5	TRBD1	.	TGTGCCAGCAGCCGAGGACAGGGAGCCGGGGAGCTGTTTTTT	CASSRGQGAGELFF
TRBJ1-4	TRBV29-1	TRBD1	.	TGCAGCGTTGATCGGCAGGGGGATGAAAAACTGTTTTTT	CSVDRQGDEKLFF
TRBJ2-7	TRBV25-1	TRBD1	.	TGTGCCAGCAGTGCCCCGGGACAGGGCCTCTACGAGCAGTACTTC	CASSAPGQGLYEQYF
TRBJ2-3	TRBV28	.	.	TGTGCCAGCAGTTTCGCAGCGGACCTCACAGATACGCAGTATTTT	CASSFAADLTDTQYF
TRBJ2-5	TRBV30	.	.	TGTGCCTGGAGTGGGGGGGACCAAGAGACCCAGTACTTC	CAWSGGDQETQYF
TRBJ1-2	TRBV4-1	TRBD1	.	TGCGCCAGCAGCCCCAAACAGGGGGCGATTAACTATGGCTACACCTTC	CASSPKQGAINYGYTF
TRBJ1-5	TRBV9	.	once	TGTGCCAGCAGCGTAGTGACCTTACGGACAGTCCAATCAATGCCCCAGCATTTT	CASSVVTLRTVQSMPQHF
TRBJ2-3	TRBV6-5	.	.	TGTGCCAGCAGTTACCGGTCTAGTAGCGCAGATACGCAGTATTTT	CASSYRSSSADTQYF
TRBJ1-1	TRBV11-3	TRBD1	.	TGTGCCAGCAGCTCGCAGGGGGGTATCCGATTT	CASSSQGGIRF
TRBJ1-2	TRBV10-3	TRBD1	.	TGTGCCATCAGTGAAGGAGGACAGGGCTATGGCTACACCTTC	CAISEGGQGYGYTF
TRBJ1-1	TRBV7-9	.	.	TGTGCCAGCAGTCCTGCCAACGGTGGGGGGACTGAAGCTTTCTTT	CASSPANGGGTEAFF
TRBJ2-5	TRBV30	.	few	TGTGCCTGGAGTAAGGGGCTAAGCGACAAAGAGACCCAGTACTTC	CAWSKGLSDKETQYF
TRBJ2-5	TRBV5-8	TRBD2	.	TGTGCCAGCAGCTTGGGGACTAGCGGGGAAGAGACCCAGTACTTC	CASSLGTSGEETQYF
TRBJ2-5	TRBV27	.	.	TGTGCCAGCAGGGCAGGTGTTAGCGACCAAGAGACCCAGTACTTC	CASRAGVSDQETQYF
TRBJ1-5	TRBV7-9	TRBD1	.	TGTGCCAGCAGCCCTGCAGCAGGGGGCCTTCAGCCCCAGCATTTT	CASSPAAGGLQPQHF
TRBJ2-3	TRBV25-1	.	.	TGTGCCAGCAGTGACCAGCGAAGCACAGATACGCAGTATTTT	CASSDQRSTDTQYF
TRBJ2-7	TRBV27	TRBD1	few	TGTGCCAGCAGTCCGCCCGACAGGGTGGGGCAGTACTTC	CASSPPDRVGQYF